This T cell receptor beta chain was sequenced during a study of human T cells and chemical hapten exposure. Overall study: Sensitization employed 2% DPC on roughly 2 cm by roughly 2 cm of upper inner arm skin.

TCRdb fed the RACE reads into MiXCR, producing one record per CDR3 protein. The table has around 360,000 distinct CDR3 sequences, about 6% seen once. The time point denotes: patch test 2, 6 weeks after DPC sensitization. Treatment specified: therapeutic diphenylcyclopropenone sensitization with weekly scalp DPC. Every donor had alopecia and was 18 to 70 years old; all were suitable for DPC. The CDR3 is 14 residues long. The V end lost 2 bases, the J end lost 7 bases, and 13 bases lay between the germline ends. The germline V gene encodes CDR1 SGHTS and CDR2 YDEGEE. Findings and limits, study-wide: Alopecia affected the donors, so their immune response may differ from healthy people's.

This clonotype has more than one count but fewer than ten. Antigen specificity is unknown. This receptor was taken from a woman between 18 and 29 years old with alopecia areata. Some clones in this sample may be carry-over from other donors' samples. This specimen was whole blood, taken in connection with sensitization to the hapten diphenylcyclopropenone (DPC). This sequence joins TRBV5-8 and TRBJ2-1; the D gene could be TRBD1 or TRBD2 (5 bases each). The CDR3, as DNA: TGTGCCAGCAGCTTTGGGTCATGGGGGAATGAGCAGTTCTTC. Protein product: CASSFGSWGNEQFF.